The sequence of this T cell receptor beta chain was determined in a study of T-cell memory formation after mild COVID-19. General study results and limits: A subset of responding clones appeared in pre-infection memory, suggesting cross-reactive memory joined. Contracting clones, day 15 to 85, had balanced CD4/CD8, and later expanders favored CD4+. A second wave of clones peaked on day 37, and their SARS-CoV-2 specificity went unconfirmed.

Constant-segment primers and 5'RACE yielded cDNA libraries for TCR alpha and TCR beta, each carrying sample barcodes and UMIs. TCRdb fed the 5' RACE reads into MiXCR, producing one record per CDR3 protein. This table holds around 30,000 distinct CDR3 sequences, approximately 12% found once. V was shortened by 1 base and J by 2 bases, with 5 bases between the two germline ends. The CDR3 consists of 12 residues. Per the germline V gene, CDR1 is GTSNPN and CDR2 is SVGIG (reference sequence). This clonotype was seen ten or more times. Its target is unknown. The TCR sequence derives from an adult woman who had mild COVID-19 (a few samples of this study predate the infection). Cell type and time point are not known. The rearrangement links TRBV30 to TRBJ2-5, with D possibly matching TRBD2 (5 bases). The specimen was PBMCs or a T cell subset sorted from them (not recorded which). Here the CDR3 DNA reads TGTGCCTGGAGTGGACTACAAGAGACCCAGTACTTC. Translating gives CAWSGLQETQYF.